Listed here are 3 T cell receptor beta chains from one sample, sequenced in a study of T cells in women clearing cervical HPV infection (dated by TCRdb to 2017 to 2018). To prepare the library, the immunoSEQ multiplex PCR assay was applied. Sourced from immuneACCESS, this table was stored by TCRdb with only in-frame sequences that have V and J called. A share of the clones is absent; for the studies checked, an unresolved V gene accounts for under half, and the remainder has no known explanation. In this sample's table one finds around 35,000 clones. The ten largest clonotypes hold around 1.6% of the sample. The sample consisted of blood buffy coat. The source is a woman between 18 and 69 years old with a cervical HPV16 infection that either progressed to CIN3+ or cleared (not recorded which).

About this clone: The read terminates 3 residues ahead of where the CDR3 ends, so the germline J gene completes it. The chain is built from TRBV11-2 and TRBJ2-7; TRBD1 aligns across 9 bases. CDR3 size: 15 residues. With V trimmed by 2 bases and J by 3 bases, 5 bases remained unmatched. Per the germline V gene, CDR1 is SGHAT and CDR2 is FQNNGV. CDR3 DNA, as far as it was read: TGTGCCAGCAGCTTATTGGGACAGGGAGTCTACGAG. This translates into CASSLLGQGVYE. The entire CDR3 is CASSLLGQGVYEQYF.

As regards this clone: The observed sequence ends 3 residues before the CDR3 terminus, with the missing tail filled in from the germline J gene. V gene TRBV19 combines with J gene TRBJ2-2, with 14 bases that match TRBD2. Germline-derived CDR1 and CDR2 are LNHDA and SQIVND (reference sequence). The V segment lost 8 bases and the J segment 4 bases; nucleotides outside the gene matches: 6. This CDR3 is built from 16 residues. The part of the CDR3 DNA that was read is TGTGCCAGTGTCGGGACTAGCGGGAGCCTCACCGGGGAG. It yields the protein CASVGTSGSLTGE. The entire CDR3 sequence reads CASVGTSGSLTGELFF.

In the case of this clone: Sequencing ends 3 residues short of the CDR3 end; the germline J gene provides the rest. V usage is TRBV7-8 and J usage is TRBJ1-6; 7 positions agree with TRBD1. With V trimmed by 6 bases and J by 10 bases, 9 bases remained unmatched. Per germline, CDR1 SGHVS and CDR2 FQNEAQ. The CDR3 contains 14 residues. CDR3 residues: CASSLDRAESPLHF. CDR3 DNA, as far as it was read: TGTGCCAGCAGTCTTGACAGGGCCGAATCACCC.